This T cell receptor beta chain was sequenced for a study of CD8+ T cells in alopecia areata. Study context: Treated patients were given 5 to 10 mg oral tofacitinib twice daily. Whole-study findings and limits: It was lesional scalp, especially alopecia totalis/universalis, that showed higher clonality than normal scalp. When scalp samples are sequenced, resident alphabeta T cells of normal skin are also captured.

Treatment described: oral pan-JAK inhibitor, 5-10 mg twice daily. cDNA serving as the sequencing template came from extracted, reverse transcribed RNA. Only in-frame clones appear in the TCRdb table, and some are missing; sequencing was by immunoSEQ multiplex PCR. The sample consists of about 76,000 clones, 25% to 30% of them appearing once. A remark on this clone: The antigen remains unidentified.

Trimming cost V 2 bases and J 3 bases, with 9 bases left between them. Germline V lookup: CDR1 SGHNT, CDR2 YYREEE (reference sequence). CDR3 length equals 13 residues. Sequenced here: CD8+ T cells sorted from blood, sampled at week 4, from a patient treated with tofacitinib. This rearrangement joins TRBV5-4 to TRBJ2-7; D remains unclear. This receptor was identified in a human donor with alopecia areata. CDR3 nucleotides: TGTGCCAGCAGCTTCGTGGGGAACTACGAGCAGTACTTC. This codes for CASSFVGNYEQYF.